These 22 T cell receptor beta chains came from one sample sequenced in a study of low-dose radiotherapy and immunotherapy resistance in tumors. TRAV- and TRBV-specific primers were used for first-strand cDNA, which covered alpha and beta chains. With a constant-region primer and a V-primer adapter, TCRs were subjected to roughly 20 PCR cycles of amplification. MiXCR was run by TCRdb on the reads, yielding one entry per CDR3 protein. Of 14,000 to 15,000 distinct CDR3 sequences in the sample, roughly half were seen once. These receptors came from a human donor with advanced metastatic prostate, ovarian, gallbladder or colorectal cancer (not recorded which). This table probably holds off-target reads from a library built for another chain.

The rearrangement links TRBV14 to TRBJ2-5, with D unresolved. The V gene lost 0 bases and the J gene lost 7 bases, with 6 bases spanning the gap. Germline assignment: CDR1 SGHDN and CDR2 FVKESK. This CDR3 is 12 amino acids long. CDR3 DNA sequence: TGTGCCAGCAGCCAAGACTGGGGGACCCAGTACTTC. Amino acid sequence: CASSQDWGTQYF.

This chain links TRBV20-1 with TRBJ2-5, with D maybe TRBD2 (5 bases). Looked up from germline, CDR1 is DFQATT and CDR2 is SNEGSKA (reference sequence). The CDR3 spans 13 residues. Trimming pared 2 bases from V and 1 base from J, leaving 8 bases between. The CDR3: CSARKDSQETQYF. In DNA form, the CDR3 reads TGCAGTGCTAGAAAGGACTCCCAAGAGACCCAGTACTTC.

The sample holds a few counts of this clonotype. V is TRBV30 and J is TRBJ2-2, with D perhaps matching TRBD1 or TRBD2 (6 bases each). The CDR3 spans 15 residues. The germline CDR1 and CDR2 sequences are GTSNPN and SVGIG (reference sequence). Trimming cost V 2 bases and J 7 bases, with 17 bases left between them. Here the CDR3 reads CAWSTPAGEVGELFF. CDR3 coding DNA: TGTGCCTGGAGTACCCCGGCAGGGGAGGTCGGGGAGCTGTTTTTT.

The chain employs TRBV7-9 and TRBJ2-7, with 7 nucleotides matching TRBD1. This CDR3 contains 15 residues. V gave up 4 bases and J gave up 5 bases; unmatched junction bases: 11. Germline-derived CDR1 and CDR2 are SEHNR and FQNEAQ (reference sequence). The chain's CDR3 is CASSSTLTGRNEQYF. Here the CDR3 DNA reads TGTGCCAGCAGCTCCACTTTGACAGGGCGGAACGAGCAGTACTTC.

The DNA for the CDR3 is TGCAGTGCTAGTAATATTTGGGAGACCCAGTACTTC. This codes for CSASNIWETQYF. The V call is TRBV20-1, the J call TRBJ2-5, with D unresolved. V lost 3 bases to trimming and J lost 5 bases, with 10 bases between them. The length of the CDR3 is 12 residues. CDR1 and CDR2 (germline): DFQATT, SNEGSKA (reference sequence).

This clonotype came up once. The rearrangement links TRBV4-2 to TRBJ2-7, with 7 bases aligning to TRBD1. V was pared by 6 bases and J by 2 bases, with 10 bases of the junction left unmatched. Germline loops: CDR1 LGHNA, CDR2 YNFKEQ. This CDR3 comprises 15 residues. The DNA for the CDR3 is TGTGCCAGCAGAAGCGACAGGGACCTCACCTACGAGCAGTACTTC. This codes for CASRSDRDLTYEQYF.

The chain uses TRBV28 and TRBJ1-2; weak D call: TRBD1 (6 bases). This CDR3 region has 13 residues. Germline CDR1 reads MDHEN; CDR2 reads SYDVKM. V was trimmed by 7 bases and J by 6 bases, leaving 15 bases between them. This CDR3 is CASNIQGIHGYTF. The DNA for the CDR3 is TGTGCCAGCAATATACAGGGTATCCATGGCTACACCTTC.

This clonotype was counted between two and nine times. The genes are TRBV18 and TRBJ2-7; D possibly uses TRBD1 or TRBD2 (5 bases each). V was cut by 0 bases and J by 10 bases, with 19 bases left in between. CDR1 and CDR2 (germline): KGHSH, LQKENI. This CDR3 spans 15 amino acids. The CDR3 here is CASSPPDGMARGQYF. The CDR3 DNA is TGTGCCAGCTCACCACCGGATGGAATGGCCCGGGGCCAGTACTTC.

This clonotype occurred a few times. This chain uses TRBV19 with TRBJ1-5; 9 nucleotides match TRBD1. The germline gives CDR1 LNHDA, CDR2 SQIVND (reference sequence). After removal of 6 bases from V and 7 bases from J, the junction contained 7 bases not matched to a gene. The CDR3 consists of 14 residues. The DNA for the CDR3 is TGTGCCAGTAGCGAACAGGGGGCAGGGCAGCCCCAGCATTTT. This encodes CASSEQGAGQPQHF.

Only a few counts were recorded for this clonotype. The chain carries TRBV18 and TRBJ2-5, with D unresolved. V dropped 2 bases and J dropped 5 bases, with 12 bases sitting between them. The CDR3 spans 14 residues. Germline V CDR1 and CDR2: KGHSH, LQKENI. The CDR3 region has the DNA TGTGCCAGCTCACCAGTCAGGTCCCAGGAGACCCAGTACTTC. Amino acid sequence: CASSPVRSQETQYF.

The V and J genes are TRBV5-8 and TRBJ2-3, with 9 bases lining up with TRBD2. The germline V gene has CDR1 SGHTS and CDR2 YDEGEE. With V trimmed by 4 bases and J by 0 bases, 3 bases remained unmatched. The CDR3 sequence is 15 residues long. This chain's CDR3 is CASSPLAGSTDTQYF. Written as DNA, the CDR3 is TGTGCCAGCAGCCCCCTAGCGGGGAGCACAGATACGCAGTATTTT.

The rearrangement links TRBV4-3 to TRBJ2-7; D may be TRBD1 (6 bases). The ends were cut back, 5 bases at V and 0 bases at J, with 8 bases in the middle. The germline V gene has CDR1 LGHNA and CDR2 YSLEER. The CDR3 sequence is 13 residues long. Here the CDR3 reads CASSDRISYEQYF. CDR3 DNA: TGCGCCAGCAGCGACAGGATCTCCTACGAGCAGTACTTC.

The gene calls are TRBV29-1 and TRBJ2-5, with D hard to call. Germline assignment: CDR1 SQVTM and CDR2 ANQGSEA. The CDR3 sequence is 16 residues long. V dropped 6 bases and J dropped 5 bases, with 25 bases sitting between them. The CDR3 DNA follows: TGCAGCGTCTTCAAAGAGGCCGCCCGGAAAATGGAGACCCAGTACTTC. It yields the protein CSVFKEAARKMETQYF.

The table lists this clonotype with a few counts. The J gene is TRBJ1-4, the V gene TRBV12-3 or TRBV12-4, with TRBD1 matching 7 bases. This CDR3 is 15 amino acids long. J gave up 7 bases and V 6 bases, and 11 bases lay outside the gene matches. CDR3 amino acids: CASSNRQGRAEKLFF. DNA of the CDR3: TGTGCCAGCAGCAACCGACAGGGCCGGGCTGAAAAACTGTTTTTT.

V and J are TRBV21-1 and TRBJ1-5. TRBV21-1 counts as a pseudogene. The CDR3 runs to 9 residues. This chain's CDR3 is CASSEPNHF. CDR3 sequence (DNA): TGTGCCAGCAGCGAACCGAATCATTTT.

This sequence joins TRBV19 and TRBJ2-2; 12 nucleotides line up with TRBD1. J gave up 1 base and V 4 bases, and 10 bases lay outside the gene matches. Germline-derived CDR1 and CDR2 are LNHDA and SQIVND (reference sequence). The CDR3 has 19 residues. CDR3 bases: TGTGCCAGTAGTACACGAAGTGGGACAGGGGGCCTGAACACCGGGGAGCTGTTTTTT. As protein: CASSTRSGTGGLNTGELFF.

The genes are TRBV14 and TRBJ2-3; D possibly matches TRBD1 or TRBD2 (5 bases each). The germline V and J ends were trimmed by 1 base and 6 bases, with 11 bases remaining between them. The CDR3 contains 14 residues. Per the germline V gene, CDR1 is SGHDN and CDR2 is FVKESK. The CDR3 loop is CASSQVTGTDTQYF. In nucleotides, the CDR3 is TGTGCCAGCAGCCAAGTGACCGGGACCGATACGCAGTATTTT.

The chain has TRBV20-1 and TRBJ2-5; tentative D call: TRBD2 (6 bases). Germline V gives CDR1 DFQATT, CDR2 SNEGSKA (reference sequence). The CDR3 covers 11 residues. The V gene lost 5 bases and the J gene lost 5 bases, with 9 bases spanning the gap. In nucleotides, the CDR3 is TGCAGTGCTTGGGGGGTCGAGACCCAGTACTTC. This sequence encodes CSAWGVETQYF.

The V and J genes are TRBV2 and TRBJ2-3, with a weak D call TRBD2 (5 bases). The CDR3 has 14 amino acids. Deletions cut 5 bases from V and 2 bases from J, with 11 bases between. Germline CDR1 and CDR2: SNHLY and FYNNEI. Here the CDR3 DNA reads TGTGCCAGCAGTATCGAGGGTTCCACAGATACGCAGTATTTT. This codes for CASSIEGSTDTQYF.

In this sample, this clonotype turned up a few times. This chain joins TRBV10-3 and TRBJ2-5; 8 bases align to TRBD1. After removal of 10 bases from V and 5 bases from J, the junction contained 12 bases not matched to a gene. The CDR3 is 14 amino acids. Germline loops: CDR1 ENHRY, CDR2 SYGVKD. The CDR3: CASRRDRSEETQYF. CDR3 DNA sequence: TGTGCCAGCCGCCGGGACAGGTCCGAGGAGACCCAGTACTTC.

This clonotype was counted only a few times. The chain couples TRBV11-2 to TRBJ1-1; D is uncertain. CDR3 size: 14 residues. V lost 7 bases and J lost 0, with 12 bases in between. CDR1 and CDR2 from the germline V gene are SGHAT and FQNNGV. The chain's CDR3 is CASTFGEVNTEAFF. CDR3 coding DNA: TGTGCCAGCACCTTTGGTGAGGTGAACACTGAAGCTTTCTTT.

This clonotype appeared a few times. V is TRBV5-5 and J is TRBJ2-7, with 14 nucleotides matching TRBD2. J gave up 4 bases and V 5 bases, and 5 bases lay outside the gene matches. The CDR3 consists of 15 residues. The germline CDR1 and CDR2 sequences are SGHKS and YYEKEE (reference sequence). CDR3: CASRLGTSGGYEQYF. DNA of the CDR3: TGTGCCAGCAGGCTTGGGACTAGCGGGGGTTACGAGCAGTACTTC.